The 6 T cell receptor beta chains reported below all come from one sample, sequenced in a study of blood T cell repertoires in COVID-19. The data were produced by immunoSEQ multiplex PCR, yet TCRdb's version contains in-frame clones alone and is incomplete. The repertoire has tens of thousands of clones, around nine tenths of them found once; the top ten carry roughly an eighth. The material sequenced was peripheral blood. These receptors came from a human donor in a cohort sampled during active COVID-19.

The gene calls are TRBV29-1 and TRBJ1-1; a possible D gene is TRBD1 (5 bases). The CDR3 sequence is 14 residues long. V was pared by 5 bases and J by 8 bases, with 21 bases between. Germline assignment: CDR1 SQVTM and CDR2 ANQGSEA. The CDR3 region has the DNA TGCAGCGTTCTAGGGGCCTCCGGCGGATCCGAAGCTTTCTTT. Encoded protein: CSVLGASGGSEAFF.

This clone was recorded only once. J is TRBJ1-5 and V is TRBV5-5, with D possibly TRBD1 on 5 matching bases. Trimming removed 0 bases from V and 0 bases from J, with 10 bases in between. Germline V CDR1 and CDR2: SGHKS, YYEKEE (reference sequence). This CDR3 region has 16 residues. The CDR3 loop reads CASSLGQSHSNQPQHF. In DNA form, the CDR3 reads TGTGCCAGCAGCTTGGGACAGTCCCATAGCAATCAGCCCCAGCATTTT.

V gene TRBV10-3 combines with J gene TRBJ1-1; D may be TRBD1 (6 bases). Per germline, CDR1 ENHRY and CDR2 SYGVKD. Trimming cost V 4 bases and J 1 base, with 16 bases left between them. The length of the CDR3 is 16 residues. CDR3 region: CAISASTGRGNTEAFF. The CDR3 nucleotides read TGTGCCATCAGTGCCTCTACAGGGAGGGGGAACACTGAAGCTTTCTTT.

The chain joins TRBV30 to TRBJ2-7; D may be TRBD2 (6 bases). CDR3 length: 13 amino acids. In germline, CDR1 is GTSNPN, CDR2 SVGIG (reference sequence). V lost 7 bases and J lost 3, with 16 bases in between. In DNA, the CDR3 is TGTGCCTACTCCCGGGACTGGGGCTACGAGCAGTACTTC. Translating it yields CAYSRDWGYEQYF.

This chain links TRBV18 with TRBJ2-7; 9 nucleotides agree with TRBD1. Trimming cost V 4 bases and J 1 base; bases outside gene matches: 8. Germline assignment: CDR1 KGHSH and CDR2 LQKENI. The CDR3 extends over 16 amino acids. CDR3 loop: CASSLLPGQGSYEQYF. The CDR3 DNA is TGTGCCAGCTCACTTCTGCCGGGACAGGGTTCCTACGAGCAGTACTTC.

This sequence joins TRBV5-6 and TRBJ2-2, with 12 bases lining up with TRBD1. The germline V gene has CDR1 SGHDT and CDR2 YYEEEE. Losses at the gene ends were 5 bases for V and 5 bases for J; bases not matched to a gene: 4. The CDR3 consists of 15 residues. The CDR3 DNA reads as TGTGCCAGCAGGTGGGGACAGGGGGCAACCGGGGAGCTGTTTTTT. Amino acids: CASRWGQGATGELFF.